This TCR beta chain came from a study of T cell responses to AZD1222 COVID-19 vaccine. General observations from the study: There were mostly white British donors and more females than males, and clonal diversity was possibly underestimated.

Assay used: immunoSEQ multiplex PCR; TCRdb lists only in-frame clones, some missing. In the table there are 150,000 to 200,000 clones, 70% to 90% of which are singletons. Concerning this clone: Its antigen is still unknown.

The receptor comes from an adult in good health. The sequencing used peripheral blood, collected on day 0 of AZD1222 vaccination.

Written as DNA, the CDR3 is TGTGCCAGTAGCATCGGGGGCGAGGGAACGCAGTATTTT. Its translation is CASSIGGEGTQYF. The genes are TRBV19 and TRBJ2-3; D may match TRBD1 or TRBD2 (6 bases each). Germline CDR1 is LNHDA and CDR2 is SQIVND (reference sequence). V lost 6 bases, J lost 9 bases, and 16 bases lay in between. The CDR3 is made up of 13 amino acids. Filled out from reference TRBV19 and TRBJ2-3, the complete variable domain reads DGGITQSPKYLFRKEGQNVTLSCEQNLNHDAMYWYRQDPGQGLRLIYYSQIVNDFQKGDIAEGYSVSREKKESFPLTVTSAQKNPTAFYLCASSIGGEGTQYFGPGTRLTVL.